The clone carrying this T cell receptor (beta chain) came up a few times. This sample stems from a study of T-cell reconstitution after alpha-beta-depleted transplantation in children. Researchers prepared the TCRbeta library using unique molecular identifiers, the study reports. TCRdb processed the PCR reads anew with MiXCR; each CDR3 protein has one entry. The repertoire consists of hundreds of thousands of distinct CDR3 sequences, with around a third occurring once and the leading ten covering 2.4%. The germline gives CDR1 SGHDT, CDR2 YYEEEE. This CDR3 spans 13 amino acids. Trimming stripped 4 bases from V and 4 bases from J, with 10 bases between.

This sequence was found in a human donor who donated a stem cell graft to a child with aplastic anemia. Source: PBMCs from the stem cell graft donor, taken from the stem cell graft. The chain couples TRBV5-6 to TRBJ2-3; no definite D call. CDR3 in amino acids: CASSPAGPDTQYF. For the CDR3, the DNA is TGTGCCAGCAGCCCAGCAGGCCCAGATACGCAGTATTTT.